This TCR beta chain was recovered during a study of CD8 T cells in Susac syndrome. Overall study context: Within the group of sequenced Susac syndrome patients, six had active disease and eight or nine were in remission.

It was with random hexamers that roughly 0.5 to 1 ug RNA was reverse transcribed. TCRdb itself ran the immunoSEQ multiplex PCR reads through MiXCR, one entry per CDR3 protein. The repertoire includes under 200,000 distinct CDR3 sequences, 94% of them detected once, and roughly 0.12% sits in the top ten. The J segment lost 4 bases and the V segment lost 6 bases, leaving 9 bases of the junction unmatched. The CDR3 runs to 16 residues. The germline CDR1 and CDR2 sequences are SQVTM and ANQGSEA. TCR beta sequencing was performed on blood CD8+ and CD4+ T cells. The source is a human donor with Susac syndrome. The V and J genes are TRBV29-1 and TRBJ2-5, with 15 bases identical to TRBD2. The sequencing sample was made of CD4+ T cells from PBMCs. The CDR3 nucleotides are TGCAGCGTGGCCGGGACTAGCGGGGGGCGAACAGAGACCCAGTACTTC. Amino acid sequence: CSVAGTSGGRTETQYF. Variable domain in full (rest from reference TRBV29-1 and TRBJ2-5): SAVISQKPSRDICQRGTSLTIQCQVDSQVTMMFWYRQQPGQSLTLIATANQGSEATYESGFVIDKFPISRPNLTFSTLTVSNMSPEDSSIYLCSVAGTSGGRTETQYFGPGTRLLVL.